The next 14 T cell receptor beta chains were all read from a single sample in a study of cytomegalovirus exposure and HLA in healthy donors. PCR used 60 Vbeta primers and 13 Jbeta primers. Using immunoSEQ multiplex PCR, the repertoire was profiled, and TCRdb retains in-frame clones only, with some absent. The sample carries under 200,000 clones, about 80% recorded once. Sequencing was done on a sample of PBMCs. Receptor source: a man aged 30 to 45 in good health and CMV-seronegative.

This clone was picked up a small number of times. The CDR3, as DNA: TGTGCCAACGGGGAGGGCGAAATGCAAGAGACCCAGTACTTC. This translates into CANGEGEMQETQYF. The chain carries TRBV6-4 and TRBJ2-5, with 7 bases fitting TRBD2. The CDR3 is 14 amino acids. The germline V gene encodes CDR1 MRHNA and CDR2 SNTAGT. With 10 bases clipped from V and 2 bases from J, the junction kept 10 bases outside the gene matches.

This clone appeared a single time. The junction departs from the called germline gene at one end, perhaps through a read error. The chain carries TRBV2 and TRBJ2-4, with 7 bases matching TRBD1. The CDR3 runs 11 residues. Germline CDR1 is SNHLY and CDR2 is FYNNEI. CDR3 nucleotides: TGTGCCAGCAGGGACAGGCGAGCCCAACACTTC. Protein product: CASRDRRAQHF.

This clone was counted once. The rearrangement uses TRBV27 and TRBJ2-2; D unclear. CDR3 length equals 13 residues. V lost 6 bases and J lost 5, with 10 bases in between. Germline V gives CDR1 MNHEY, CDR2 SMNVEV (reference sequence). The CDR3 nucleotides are TGTGCCAGCAGAGTCTTCGGGACCGGGGAGCTGTTTTTT. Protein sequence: CASRVFGTGELFF.

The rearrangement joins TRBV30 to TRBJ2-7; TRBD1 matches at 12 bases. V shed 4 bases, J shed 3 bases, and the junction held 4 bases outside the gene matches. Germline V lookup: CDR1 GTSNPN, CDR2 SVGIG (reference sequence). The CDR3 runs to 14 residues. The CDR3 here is CAWTRDRGLYEQYF. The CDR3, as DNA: TGTGCCTGGACCCGGGACAGGGGGCTCTACGAGCAGTACTTC.

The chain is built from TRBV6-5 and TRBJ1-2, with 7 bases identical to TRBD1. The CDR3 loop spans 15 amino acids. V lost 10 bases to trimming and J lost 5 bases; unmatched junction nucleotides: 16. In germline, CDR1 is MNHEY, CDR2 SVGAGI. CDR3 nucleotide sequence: TGTGCCACTCTTACTACCCGACAGGGACGATATGGCTACACCTTC. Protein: CATLTTRQGRYGYTF.

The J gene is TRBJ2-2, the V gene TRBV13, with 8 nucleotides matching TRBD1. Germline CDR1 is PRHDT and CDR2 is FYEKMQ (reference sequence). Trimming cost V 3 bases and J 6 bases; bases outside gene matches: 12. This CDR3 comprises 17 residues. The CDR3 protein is CASSFRVTGEDAGELFF. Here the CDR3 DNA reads TGTGCCAGCAGCTTCAGAGTGACAGGGGAGGACGCCGGGGAGCTGTTTTTT.

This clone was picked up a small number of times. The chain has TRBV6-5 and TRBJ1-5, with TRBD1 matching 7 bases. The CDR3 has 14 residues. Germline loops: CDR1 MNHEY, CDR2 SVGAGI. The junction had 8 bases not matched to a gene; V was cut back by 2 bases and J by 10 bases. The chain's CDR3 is CASSYPDRVEPQHF. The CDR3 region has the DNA TGTGCCAGCAGTTACCCTGACAGGGTGGAACCCCAGCATTTT.

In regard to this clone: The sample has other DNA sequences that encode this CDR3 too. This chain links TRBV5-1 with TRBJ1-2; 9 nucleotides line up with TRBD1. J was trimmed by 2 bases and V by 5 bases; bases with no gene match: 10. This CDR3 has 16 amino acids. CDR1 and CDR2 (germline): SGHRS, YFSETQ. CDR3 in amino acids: CASSPGTGRTNYGYTF. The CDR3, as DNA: TGCGCCAGCAGTCCCGGGACAGGGAGGACGAACTATGGCTACACCTTC.

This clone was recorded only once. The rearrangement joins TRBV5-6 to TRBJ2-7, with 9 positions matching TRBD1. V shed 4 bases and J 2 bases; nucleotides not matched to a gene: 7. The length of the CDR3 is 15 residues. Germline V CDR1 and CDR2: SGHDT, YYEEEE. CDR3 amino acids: CASSAGTGFTYEQYF. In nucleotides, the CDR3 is TGTGCCAGCAGCGCTGGGACAGGGTTTACCTACGAGCAGTACTTC.

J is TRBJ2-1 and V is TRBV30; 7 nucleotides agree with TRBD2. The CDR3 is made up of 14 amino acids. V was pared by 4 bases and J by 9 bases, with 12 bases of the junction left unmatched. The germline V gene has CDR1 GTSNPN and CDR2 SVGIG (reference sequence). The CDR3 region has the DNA TGTGCCTGGACCCCTAGCGGAAGTCTAGGTGAGCAGTTCTTC. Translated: CAWTPSGSLGEQFF.

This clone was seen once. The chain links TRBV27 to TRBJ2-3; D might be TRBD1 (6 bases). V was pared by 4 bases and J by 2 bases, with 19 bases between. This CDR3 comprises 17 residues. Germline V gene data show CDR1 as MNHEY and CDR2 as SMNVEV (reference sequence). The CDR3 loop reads CASSSEQGPWITDTQYF. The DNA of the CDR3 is TGTGCCAGCAGTTCGGAGCAGGGGCCATGGATCACAGATACGCAGTATTTT.

In DNA form, the CDR3 reads TGTGCCAGCAAGGGGGACAGCAATCAGCCCCAGCATTTT. Protein: CASKGDSNQPQHF. The chain recombines TRBV6-5 with TRBJ1-5, with D possibly matching TRBD1 (6 bases). The CDR3 consists of 13 residues. V dropped 7 bases and J dropped 1 base, with 8 bases sitting between them. Germline loops: CDR1 MNHEY, CDR2 SVGAGI.

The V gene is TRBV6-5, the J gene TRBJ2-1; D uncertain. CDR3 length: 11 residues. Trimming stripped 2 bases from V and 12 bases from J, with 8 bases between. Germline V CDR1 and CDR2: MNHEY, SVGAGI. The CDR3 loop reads CASSYGTGQFF. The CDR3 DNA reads TGTGCCAGCAGTTACGGAACGGGGCAGTTCTTC.

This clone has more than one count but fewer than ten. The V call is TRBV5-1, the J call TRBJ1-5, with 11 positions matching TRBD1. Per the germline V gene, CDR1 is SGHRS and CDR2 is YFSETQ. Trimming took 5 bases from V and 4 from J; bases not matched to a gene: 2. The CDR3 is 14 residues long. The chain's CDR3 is CASRGQGVNQPQHF. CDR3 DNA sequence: TGCGCCAGCAGGGGACAGGGGGTTAATCAGCCCCAGCATTTT.